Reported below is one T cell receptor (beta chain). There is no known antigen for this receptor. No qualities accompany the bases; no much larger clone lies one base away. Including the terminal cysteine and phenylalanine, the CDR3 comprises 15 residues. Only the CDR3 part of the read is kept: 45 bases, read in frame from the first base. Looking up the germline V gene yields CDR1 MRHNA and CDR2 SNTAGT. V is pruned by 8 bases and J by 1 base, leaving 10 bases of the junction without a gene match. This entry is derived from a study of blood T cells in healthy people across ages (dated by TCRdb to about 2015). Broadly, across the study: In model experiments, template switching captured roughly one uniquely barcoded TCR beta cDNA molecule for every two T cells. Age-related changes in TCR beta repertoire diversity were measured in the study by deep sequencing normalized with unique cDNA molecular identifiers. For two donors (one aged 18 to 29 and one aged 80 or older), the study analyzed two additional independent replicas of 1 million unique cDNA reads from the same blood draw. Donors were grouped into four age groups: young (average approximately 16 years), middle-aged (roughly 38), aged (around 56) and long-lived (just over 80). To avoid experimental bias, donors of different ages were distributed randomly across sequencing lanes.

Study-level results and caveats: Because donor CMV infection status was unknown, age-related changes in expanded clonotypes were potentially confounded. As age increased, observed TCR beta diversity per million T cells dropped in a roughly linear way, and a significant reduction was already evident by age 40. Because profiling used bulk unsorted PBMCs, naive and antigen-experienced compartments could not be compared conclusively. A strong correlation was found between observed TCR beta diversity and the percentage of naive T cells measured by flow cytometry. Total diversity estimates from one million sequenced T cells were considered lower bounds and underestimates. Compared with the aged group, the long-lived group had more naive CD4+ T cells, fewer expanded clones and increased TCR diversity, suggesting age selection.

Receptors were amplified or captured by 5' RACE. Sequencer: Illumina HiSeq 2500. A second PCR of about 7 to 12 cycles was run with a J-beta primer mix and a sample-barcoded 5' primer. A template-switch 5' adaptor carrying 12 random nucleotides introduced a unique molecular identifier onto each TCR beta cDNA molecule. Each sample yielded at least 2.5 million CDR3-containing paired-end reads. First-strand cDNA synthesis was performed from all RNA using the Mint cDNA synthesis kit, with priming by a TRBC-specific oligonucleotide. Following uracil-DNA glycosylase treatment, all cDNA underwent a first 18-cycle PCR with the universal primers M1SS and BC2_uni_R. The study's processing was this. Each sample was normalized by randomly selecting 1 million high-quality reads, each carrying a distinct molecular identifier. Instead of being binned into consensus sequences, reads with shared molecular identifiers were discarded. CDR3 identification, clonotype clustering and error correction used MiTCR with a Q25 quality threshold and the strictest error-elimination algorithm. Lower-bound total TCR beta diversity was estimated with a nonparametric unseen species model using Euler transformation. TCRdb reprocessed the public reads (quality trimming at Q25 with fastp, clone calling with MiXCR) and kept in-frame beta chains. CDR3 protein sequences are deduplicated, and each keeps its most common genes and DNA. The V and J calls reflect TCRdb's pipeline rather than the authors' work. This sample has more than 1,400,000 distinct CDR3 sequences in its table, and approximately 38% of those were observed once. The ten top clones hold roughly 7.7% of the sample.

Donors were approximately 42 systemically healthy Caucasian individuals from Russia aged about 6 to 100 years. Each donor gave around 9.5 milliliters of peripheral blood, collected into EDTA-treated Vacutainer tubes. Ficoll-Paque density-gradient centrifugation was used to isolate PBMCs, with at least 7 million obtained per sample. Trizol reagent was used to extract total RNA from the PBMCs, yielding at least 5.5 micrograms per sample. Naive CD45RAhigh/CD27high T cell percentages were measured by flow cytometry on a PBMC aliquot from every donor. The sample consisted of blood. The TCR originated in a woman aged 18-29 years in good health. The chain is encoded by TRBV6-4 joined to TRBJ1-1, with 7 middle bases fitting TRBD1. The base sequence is TGTGCCAGCGGCTACGGAGGGACAGAGAACACTGAAGCTTTCTTT. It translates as CASGYGGTENTEAFF.